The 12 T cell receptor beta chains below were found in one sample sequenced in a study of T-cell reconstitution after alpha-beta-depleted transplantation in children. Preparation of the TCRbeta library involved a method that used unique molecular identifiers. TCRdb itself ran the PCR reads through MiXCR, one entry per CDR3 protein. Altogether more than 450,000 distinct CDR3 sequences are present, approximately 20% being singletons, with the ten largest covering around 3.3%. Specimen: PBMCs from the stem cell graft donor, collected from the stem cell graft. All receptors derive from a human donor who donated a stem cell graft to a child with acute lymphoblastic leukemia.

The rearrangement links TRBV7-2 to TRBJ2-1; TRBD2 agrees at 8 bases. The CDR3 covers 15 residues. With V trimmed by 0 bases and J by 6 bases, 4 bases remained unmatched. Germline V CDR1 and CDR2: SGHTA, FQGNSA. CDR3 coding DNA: TGTGCCAGCAGCTTAGCACTAGCGGCATCCAATGAGCAGTTCTTC. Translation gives CASSLALAASNEQFF.

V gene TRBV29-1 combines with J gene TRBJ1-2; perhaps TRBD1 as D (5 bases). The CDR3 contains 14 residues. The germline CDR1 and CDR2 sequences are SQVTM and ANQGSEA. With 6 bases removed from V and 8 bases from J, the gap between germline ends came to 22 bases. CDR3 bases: TGCAGCGTAGAGGACCCCAGGGTTCTGAGCGGCTACACCTTC. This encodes CSVEDPRVLSGYTF.

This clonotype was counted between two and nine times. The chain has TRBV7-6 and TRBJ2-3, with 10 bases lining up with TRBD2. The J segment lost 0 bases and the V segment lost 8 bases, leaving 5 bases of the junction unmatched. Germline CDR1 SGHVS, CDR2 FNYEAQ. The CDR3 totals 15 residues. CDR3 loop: CASAPTSGSTDTQYF. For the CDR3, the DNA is TGTGCCAGCGCCCCGACTAGCGGGAGCACAGATACGCAGTATTTT.

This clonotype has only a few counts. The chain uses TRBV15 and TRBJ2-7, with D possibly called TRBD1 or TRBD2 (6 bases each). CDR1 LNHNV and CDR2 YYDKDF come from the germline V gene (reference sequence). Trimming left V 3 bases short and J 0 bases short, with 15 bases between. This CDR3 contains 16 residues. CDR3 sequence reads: CATSSSRGLVSYEQYF. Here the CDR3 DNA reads TGTGCCACCAGCAGCTCCAGGGGACTGGTCTCCTACGAGCAGTACTTC. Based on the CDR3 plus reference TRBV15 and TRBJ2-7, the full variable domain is DAMVIQNPRYQVTQFGKPVTLSCSQTLNHNVMYWYQQKSSQAPKLLFHYYDKDFNNEADTPDNFQSRRPNTSFCFLDIRSPGLGDTAMYLCATSSSRGLVSYEQYFGPGTRLTVT.

CDR3 loop: CASSFRTGTVQETQYF. The CDR3 nucleotides read TGCGCCAGCAGCTTTCGGACCGGGACGGTACAAGAGACCCAGTACTTC. The chain employs TRBV5-1 and TRBJ2-5; tentatively, D is TRBD1 or TRBD2 (5 bases each). The CDR3 extends over 16 amino acids. Germline V gives CDR1 SGHRS, CDR2 YFSETQ. The V and J ends lost 2 bases and 2 bases respectively, with 16 bases between them.

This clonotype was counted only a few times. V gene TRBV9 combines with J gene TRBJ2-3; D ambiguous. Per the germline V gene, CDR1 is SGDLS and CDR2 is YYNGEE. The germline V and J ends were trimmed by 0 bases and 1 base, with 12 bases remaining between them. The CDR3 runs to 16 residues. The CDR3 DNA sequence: TGTGCCAGCAGCGTAGCAAGCCTAGGCGGCACAGATACGCAGTATTTT. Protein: CASSVASLGGTDTQYF.

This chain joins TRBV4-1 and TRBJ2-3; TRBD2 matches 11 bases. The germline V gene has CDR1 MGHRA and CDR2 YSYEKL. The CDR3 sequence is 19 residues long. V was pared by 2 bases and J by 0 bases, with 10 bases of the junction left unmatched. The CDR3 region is CASSQTTGTSGLSTDTQYF. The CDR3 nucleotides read TGCGCCAGCAGCCAAACAACCGGGACTAGCGGACTTAGCACAGATACGCAGTATTTT.

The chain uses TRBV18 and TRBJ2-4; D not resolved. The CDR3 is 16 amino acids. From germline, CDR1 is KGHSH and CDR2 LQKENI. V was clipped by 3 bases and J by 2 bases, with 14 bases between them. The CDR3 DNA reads TGTGCCAGCTCACCCCTCGGAAGTCCTACCAAAAACATTCAGTACTTC. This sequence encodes CASSPLGSPTKNIQYF.

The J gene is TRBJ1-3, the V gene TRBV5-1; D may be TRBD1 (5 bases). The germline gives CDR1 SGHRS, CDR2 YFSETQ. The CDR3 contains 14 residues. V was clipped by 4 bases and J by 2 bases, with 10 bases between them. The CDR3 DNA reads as TGCGCCAGCAGCGAGGGGAATACTGGAAACACCATATATTTT. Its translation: CASSEGNTGNTIYF.

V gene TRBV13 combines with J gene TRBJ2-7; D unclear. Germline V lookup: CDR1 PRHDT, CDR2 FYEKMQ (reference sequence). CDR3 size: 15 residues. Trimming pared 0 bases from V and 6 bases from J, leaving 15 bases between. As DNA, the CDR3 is TGTGCCAGCAGCTTAGGCCCGGGTATGCAGTCCGAGCAGTACTTC. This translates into CASSLGPGMQSEQYF.

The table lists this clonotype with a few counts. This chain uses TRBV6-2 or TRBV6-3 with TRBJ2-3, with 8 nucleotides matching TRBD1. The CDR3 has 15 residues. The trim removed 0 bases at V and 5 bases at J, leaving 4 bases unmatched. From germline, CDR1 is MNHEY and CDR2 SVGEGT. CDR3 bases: TGTGCCAGCAGTTACTCGGTCGGGACAGGAGATACGCAGTATTTT. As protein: CASSYSVGTGDTQYF.

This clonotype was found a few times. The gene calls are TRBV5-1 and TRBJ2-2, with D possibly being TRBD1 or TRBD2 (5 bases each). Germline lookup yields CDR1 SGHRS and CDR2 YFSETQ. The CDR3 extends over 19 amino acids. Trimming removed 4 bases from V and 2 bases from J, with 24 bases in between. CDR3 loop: CASSTRAGTGPTNTGELFF. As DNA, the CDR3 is TGCGCCAGCAGCACCCGGGCCGGGACCGGCCCGACCAACACCGGGGAGCTGTTTTTT.